This TCR beta chain was identified in a study of T cell changes during pregnancy in multiple sclerosis. The method was immunoSEQ multiplex PCR; TCRdb's version includes in-frame clones alone and lacks a portion of them. The table has 40,000 to 50,000 clones, around four fifths seen once; the top ten hold around 0.6%. CDR3 length equals 13 residues. From germline, CDR1 is SNHLY and CDR2 FYNNEI. The V end was cut by 8 bases, the J end by 1 base, with 8 bases between. The count of this clone is one. The J gene is TRBJ2-2, the V gene TRBV2, with D perhaps TRBD1 (5 bases). The specimen was CD4+ T cells from peripheral blood mononuclear cells, collected before pregnancy. The sequence was collected from a female donor with multiple sclerosis, enrolled in a pregnancy study. CDR3 region: CASQGENTGELFF. DNA for the CDR3: TGTGCCAGCCAAGGGGAGAACACCGGGGAGCTGTTTTTT.